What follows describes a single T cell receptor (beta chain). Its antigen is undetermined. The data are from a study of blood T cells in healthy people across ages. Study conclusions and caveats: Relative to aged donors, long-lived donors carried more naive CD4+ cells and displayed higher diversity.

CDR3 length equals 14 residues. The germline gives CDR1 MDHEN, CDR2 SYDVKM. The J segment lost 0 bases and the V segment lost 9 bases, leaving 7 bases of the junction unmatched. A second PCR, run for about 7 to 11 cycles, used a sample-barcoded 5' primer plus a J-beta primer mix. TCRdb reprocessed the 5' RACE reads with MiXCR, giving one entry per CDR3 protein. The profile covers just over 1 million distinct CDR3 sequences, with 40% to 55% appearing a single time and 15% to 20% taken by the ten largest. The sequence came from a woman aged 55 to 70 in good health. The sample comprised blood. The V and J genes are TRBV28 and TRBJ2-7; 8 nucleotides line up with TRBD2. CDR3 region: CASLTSGGSYEQYF. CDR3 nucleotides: TGTGCCAGTCTAACTAGCGGAGGCTCCTACGAGCAGTACTTC. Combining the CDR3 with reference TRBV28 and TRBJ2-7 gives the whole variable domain DVKVTQSSRYLVKRTGEKVFLECVQDMDHENMFWYRQDPGLGLRLIYFSYDVKMKEKGDIPEGYSVSREKKERFSLILESASTNQTSMYLCASLTSGGSYEQYFGPGTRLTVT.